This record covers a single T cell receptor beta chain. Its target is unknown. TCR beta CDR3 was sequenced at survey depth on immunoSEQ. Assay: immunoSEQ multiplex PCR; the TCRdb copy retains only in-frame clones and omits some. The table includes 5,000 or so clones, about 62% detected once. This entry is derived from a study of CD8 T cell repertoires and HIV-1 epitope variants. In the study overall: Separate wells received one of Twenty-five Gag or Nef variant peptides. Controls were a CMV, EBV and flu peptide pool, Ebola AY9 negative control, and no-peptide well. 1M T cells were kept uncultured as a baseline.

Germline V gene sequence: CDR1 ENHRY, CDR2 SYGVKD. The CDR3 covers 18 residues. V lost 3 bases to trimming and J lost 0 bases, with 19 bases between them. The sequence derives from a male donor with HIV. The rearrangement uses TRBV10-3 and TRBJ2-3; D unresolved. Sequencing was carried out using cultured CD8+ T cells derived from PBMCs. CDR3 DNA sequence: TGTGCCATCAGTGATTTTGGGTCAGGTCGACCTAGCACAGATACGCAGTATTTT. The encoded protein is CAISDFGSGRPSTDTQYF.